The 6 T cell receptor beta chains presented below share a single source sample, sequenced in a study of blood T cell repertoires in COVID-19. TCRdb's copy holds only in-frame clones and misses some; the assay was immunoSEQ multiplex PCR. Among approximately 200,000 clones listed, about 84% were seen once. The source material was peripheral blood. The receptors come from a woman at least 80 years old with COVID-19, enrolled during active disease.

CDR3 residues: CSGTPPAGGTDTQYF. CDR3 bases: TGCAGCGGGACCCCCCCAGCGGGAGGAACAGATACGCAGTATTTT. The chain couples TRBV29-1 to TRBJ2-3, with 9 bases that match TRBD2. The CDR3 consists of 15 residues. Germline V CDR1 and CDR2: SQVTM, ANQGSEA. J lost 3 bases, V lost 7 bases, and 11 bases had no gene match.

For the CDR3, the DNA is TGTGCCACGGGGAGGATAGGCGATGAGCAGTTCTTC. Protein: CATGRIGDEQFF. This chain links TRBV25-1 with TRBJ2-1; the D gene is possibly TRBD2 (6 bases). The CDR3 runs 12 residues. Deletions cut 10 bases from V and 8 bases from J, with 15 bases between. Looked up from germline, CDR1 is MGHDK and CDR2 is SYGVNS.

The chain recombines TRBV11-3 with TRBJ2-7; D possibly corresponds to TRBD2 (5 bases). This CDR3 contains 13 residues. The germline gives CDR1 SGHNT, CDR2 YENEEA. Deletions cut 2 bases from V and 3 bases from J, with 8 bases between. The CDR3 sequence: CASSLPGSYEQYF. The DNA for the CDR3 is TGTGCCAGCAGCTTACCGGGAAGCTACGAGCAGTACTTC.

The rearrangement uses TRBV18 and TRBJ1-6; 7 bases fit TRBD1. V lost 3 bases, J lost 7 bases, and 6 bases stayed unmatched. CDR1 and CDR2 from the germline V gene are KGHSH and LQKENI. The CDR3 has 15 amino acids. CDR3 in amino acids: CASSPSAGGNSPLHF. The CDR3 DNA reads as TGTGCCAGCTCACCGTCGGCAGGGGGGAATTCACCCCTCCACTTT.

The chain combines TRBV5-1 with TRBJ2-5, with D perhaps matching TRBD1 (6 bases). The CDR3 is 12 residues long. CDR1 and CDR2 from the germline V gene are SGHRS and YFSETQ. V was trimmed by 4 bases and J by 4 bases, leaving 8 bases between them. CDR3 in amino acids: CASSPQGETQYF. CDR3 sequence (DNA): TGCGCCAGCAGCCCACAGGGAGAGACCCAGTACTTC.

Written as DNA, the CDR3 is TGCGCCAGTTCCTCGGGTTCACCAGATACGCAGTATTTT. As protein: CASSSGSPDTQYF. This chain uses TRBV5-1 with TRBJ2-3; no definite D call. CDR1 is SGHRS, CDR2 YFSETQ, per germline. The V end lost 8 bases, the J end lost 4 bases, and 14 bases lay between the germline ends. The length of the CDR3 is 13 residues.